This T cell receptor beta chain was found in a study of cytomegalovirus exposure and HLA in healthy donors (dated by TCRdb to about 2017). Context from the whole study: In an earlier analysis of roughly 500 of the donors, approximately 260 Gb of sequence data and some 120 million unique TCR beta sequences from 180 million or so T cells were reported. About 280 gigabases of sequencing data and some 85 million unique TCR sequences were included in an early release covering about 700 HLA-typed donors. The genetic ancestry cluster associated with self-reported Caucasian donors included 80% to 90% of the roughly 380 genotyped donors. The study aimed to test whether cataloging public T cell receptors could reveal signatures of past pathogen exposure. Using immunosequencing, the study profiled T cell repertoires from 500 to 800 subjects and related those repertoires to cytomegalovirus serostatus. In addition to the first cohort of roughly 700 subjects, a separate validation cohort of under 150 different subjects was used. To predict cytomegalovirus infection status, the study brought together high-throughput TCR immunosequencing, statistical association of individual TCRs with disease status, and machine learning. A later analysis re-analyzed previously published TCR beta repertoires from hundreds of donors and added high-resolution HLA genotyping to study TCR occurrence patterns. Rather than drawing on any new phenotypic data, the later analysis identified candidate immune exposures from TCR beta sequences and the way those sequences occurred across donors. To decide whether each TCR beta V gene segment behaved as functional or pseudogenic, an earlier analysis of some 600 of the donors relied on high-throughput TCR beta sequencing. Alongside the repertoire data, information on donor age, sex, ethnicity and CMV serostatus was compiled. Genome-wide SNP genotypes for about 65% of the roughly 700 donors were used in a later genetic analysis, which treated that subset as a discovery cohort. All discovery cohort repertoires had been generated on a single sequencing platform. HLA typing included class I and class II loci at four-digit resolution. Typing coverage varied by locus: roughly 629-630 donors for A, B, C, DRB1 and DQB1; approximately 500 for DQA1; over 600 for DPA1; fewer than 480 for DPB1. Four or five DR-DQ haplotypes were handled as single units for association and clustering because linkage in the cohort was strong. Among 398 genotyped donors of the cohort, an average of 235,054 unique TCR beta nucleotide sequences were sequenced per donor, around 20% of them non-productive. Overall study results and their limits: Because the 87-base-pair reads could not distinguish some IMGT-functional V segments, including TRBV6-2 and TRBV6-3, those segments were excluded. In a later analysis, several top co-occurrence clusters were reported to appear linked to parvovirus B19, influenza, CMV and Epstein-Barr virus. The cohort was sequenced for TCR beta chains only, and without alpha or paired-chain data the features that could be detected were limited. In an earlier analysis of around 600 of the donors, most TCR beta V segments were observed in productive rearrangements about 87% or about 30% of the time, broadly matching IMGT annotations. A group of highly shared sequence variants was considered likely to be a technical artifact of the sequencing pipeline. In a later analysis, HLA-associated TCR beta chains were found to be more clonally expanded and to have lower generation probabilities than equally common non-associated chains. Because counts were too low, around 18 rarely observed V segments, including chromosome 9 orphons, were left out of the earlier analysis of 500 to 750 of the donors. The study listed approximately 150 TCR beta chains as associated with cytomegalovirus. The classifier was reported to diagnose cytomegalovirus status with high specificity and sensitivity in both the original and validation cohorts. Correlated functional status among segregating V segments might be attributable to linkage disequilibrium, but an unknown experimental factor could not be ruled out. In vitro tests confirmed that a few of the cytomegalovirus-associated TCR beta chains recognize cytomegalovirus antigens. Specific HLA alleles were associated with 15,000 to 20,000 TCR beta sequences at a false discovery rate of 0.05 in a later analysis. Strong co-occurrence of HLA alleles, especially DR and DQ, made assigning TCR associations to individual alleles difficult. Because HLA typing was unavailable for some donors at each locus, only the typed subset was used in association tests. The authors suggested that the approach could potentially be generalized to other disease states and immunological phenotypes. A later analysis found that most CMV-associated TCR beta chains appeared HLA-restricted, with HLA associations seemingly driven largely by CMV exposure. A later analysis found that TCR association rates varied across HLA loci, with DRB1 alleles showing the most associated TCRs and HLA-C alleles the fewest. The presence/absence analyses assumed that sequencing depth was roughly uniform across donors, and that assumption may not be true. The only immune exposure information available for the cohort was CMV serostatus. An association between a missense DCLRE1C variant and V-gene and J-gene trimming of TCR beta chains was found in a later genetic analysis and replicated in an independent cohort. A later genetic analysis reported fewer N-insertions in productive TCRs among donors in an Asian-associated ancestry cluster than the roughly 650-donor mean. Most TCR sequences were seen in very few donors, while some public TCRs were found in many individuals. A further reported finding was that TCR beta sequences accurately predicted the HLA-A and HLA-B alleles for most subjects in the first cohort.

Worth noting for this clone: Its binding antigen is unknown. The record has no base qualities; no much larger clone is one base away.

The CDR3 runs 17 amino acids, cysteine and phenylalanine included. The read is trimmed to its CDR3 DNA, 51 bases read in frame from base 1. According to the germline V gene, CDR1 reads MRHNA and CDR2 reads SNTAGT. Between the V and J ends, shortened by 6 bases and 2 bases respectively, the junction contains 21 bases. In total, 666 healthy bone marrow donors made up the cohort. At the time of sampling, all cohort members were nominally healthy, though unrecorded immune exposures were likely present. The donor was CMV seronegative and belonged to the group of 380 or so seronegative cohort members. A peripheral blood sample was collected from each donor, and TCR beta sequencing was performed on peripheral blood mononuclear cells. The Qiagen DNeasy Blood Extraction Kit was used to extract genomic DNA from the blood cell samples. The library came from the immunoSEQ multiplex PCR assay. For the multiplex PCR, a mixture combining 60 forward primers for TCR Vbeta segments and 13 reverse primers for TCR Jbeta segments was used. The CDR3 region of rearranged TCR beta genes was amplified from genomic DNA with a multiplex PCR assay. The amplified TCR beta libraries were sequenced on the Illumina HiSeq System as 87-base-pair reads. As for the authors' bioinformatics: A later analysis counted about 80 million unique TCR beta chains across the 550 to 750 repertoires, and about 10 million of these chains were shared by at least two donors. Raw reads were error-corrected and collapsed into unique sequences by a nearest-neighbor algorithm in which closely related sequences were merged to remove PCR and sequencing errors. To assign V, D and J gene segments, CDR3 sequences were aligned to IMGT reference sequences. Each retained sequence needed at least a six-nucleotide match to both a V gene segment and a J gene segment. Rearrangements were classified as productive when the CDR3 lacked stop codons and remained in frame with V and J, and all other rearrangements were classified as non-productive. CDR3 was defined by IMGT convention, running from the second conserved V-encoded cysteine to the conserved J-encoded phenylalanine. The earlier analysis of 587 of the donors excluded any sequence lacking an unambiguous match to a single V gene segment. An earlier analysis of a few hundred of the donors called V segments functional above 56.7% productive rearrangements and segregating when the between-donor standard deviation exceeded 5%. A statistical classification framework was built to diagnose cytomegalovirus status from the catalog of TCR beta chain sequences. V and J gene assignment, in a later analysis, came from comparing TCR nucleotide sequences with IMGT/GENE-DB human TR gene sequences. The TCRdist pipeline was used in a later analysis to assign CDR3 sequences and most-parsimonious VDJ recombination scenarios. In a later analysis, each TCR beta chain was defined by its CDR3 amino acid sequence together with its V-gene family, and reads lacking a unique V-gene family were excluded. To address suspected cross-contamination and a sequencing artifact, a later analysis removed around 600 highly shared, low-generation-probability nucleotide sequences. In a later analysis, a clonal expansion index for each public chain was calculated from normalized within-repertoire ranks of inferred template counts. Generation probabilities in a later analysis came from a VDJ recombination model fitted to out-of-frame rearrangements, and those results were checked against IGoR. In a later analysis, TCR-TCR, TCR-HLA and TCR-CMV co-occurrence was scored with hypergeometric tests, and a repertoire-size bias correction was applied to TCR pairs. In a later analysis, false discovery rates were estimated by permuting HLA or CMV assignments 20 times. In a later analysis, co-occurring TCRs were grouped with DBSCAN, and TCRdist sequence similarity was added when clustering was performed within HLA-allele-positive subsets. Repertoires with fewer than 30,000 or more than 120,000 public chains were left out of co-occurrence clustering, as were four to six repertoires with anomalous nucleotide sharing. TCRdb carries this immuneACCESS record with in-frame sequences only. Its versions omit some clonotypes, under half of them owing to an unresolved V gene in the studies checked, with the rest unexplained. V and J calls and clone size follow that table, whereas D and trimming were derived from the DNA. The sample includes around 280,000 clones, with about 87% observed a single time. The ten largest account for about 2.5% of the sample.

This TCR was recovered from a woman aged 18-29 years in good health and CMV-seronegative. Material: PBMCs. The chain is encoded by TRBV6-4 joined to TRBJ2-3; the best D guess is TRBD2, with 5 bases matching. The DNA reads as follows: TGTGCCAGCAGCGGGATGGGCTATTCCCCTCCCACAGATACGCAGTATTTT. This is translated as CASSGMGYSPPTDTQYF.